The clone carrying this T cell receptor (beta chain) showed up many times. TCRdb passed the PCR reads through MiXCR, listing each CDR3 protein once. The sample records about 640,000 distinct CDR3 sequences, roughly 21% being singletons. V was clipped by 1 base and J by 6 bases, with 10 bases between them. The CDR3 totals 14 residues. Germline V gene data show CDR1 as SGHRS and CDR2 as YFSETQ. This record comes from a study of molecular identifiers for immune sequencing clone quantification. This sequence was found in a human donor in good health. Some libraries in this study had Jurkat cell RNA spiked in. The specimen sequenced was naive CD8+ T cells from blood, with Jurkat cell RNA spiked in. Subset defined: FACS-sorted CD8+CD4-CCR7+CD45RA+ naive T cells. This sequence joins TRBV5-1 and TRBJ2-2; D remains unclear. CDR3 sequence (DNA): TGCGCCAGCAGCTTGAACTTAAACCCCGGGGAGCTGTTTTTT. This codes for CASSLNLNPGELFF.